Listed here are 24 T cell receptor beta chains from one sample, sequenced in a study of early T cells in non-severe SARS-CoV-2 infection. One entry per CDR3 protein results from TCRdb running MiXCR on the 5' RACE reads. The sample lists roughly 28,000 distinct CDR3 sequences, 4.4% occurring once. The sample comprised whole blood. The receptors originated from an adult who was a healthcare worker with PCR-confirmed SARS-CoV-2 infection or an uninfected control (not recorded which).

At least ten counts were recorded for this clonotype. V and J are TRBV7-8 and TRBJ1-5; D is undetermined. Trimming left V 0 bases short and J 2 bases short, with 11 bases between. Germline CDR1 reads SGHVS; CDR2 reads FQNEAQ. The CDR3 runs 16 residues. The CDR3: CASSLAGQMGNQPQHF. The CDR3, as DNA: TGTGCCAGCAGCTTAGCAGGCCAGATGGGCAATCAGCCCCAGCATTTT.

This clonotype was seen ten or more times. The chain employs TRBV20-1 and TRBJ2-1; 10 positions agree with TRBD2. CDR3 length: 13 amino acids. Germline values: CDR1 DFQATT, CDR2 SNEGSKA (reference sequence). The J segment lost 5 bases and the V segment lost 6 bases, leaving 4 bases of the junction unmatched. The CDR3 DNA is TGCAGTGCCCCGGGACTAGCGAACAATGAGCAGTTCTTC. Translation: CSAPGLANNEQFF.

Many counts were recorded for this clonotype. The CDR3 reads CASSQVIQGAADTQYF. The CDR3 DNA follows: TGTGCCAGCAGCCAAGTGATCCAGGGGGCCGCAGATACGCAGTATTTT. This rearrangement joins TRBV3-1 to TRBJ2-3, with TRBD1 matching 8 bases. This CDR3 is 16 amino acids long. The ends lost 1 base at V and 4 bases at J; junction bases unmatched: 7. Looked up from germline, CDR1 is LGHDT and CDR2 is YNNKEL (reference sequence).

The chain couples TRBV27 to TRBJ2-1; D is perhaps TRBD1 (6 bases). The CDR3 spans 14 residues. Trimming removed 6 bases from V and 8 bases from J, with 17 bases in between. Germline loops: CDR1 MNHEY, CDR2 SMNVEV (reference sequence). The CDR3 DNA reads TGTGCCAGCAGAAGGGGGAATTTGAGGTATGAGCAGTTCTTC. Translation gives CASRRGNLRYEQFF.

This clonotype was counted between two and nine times. This could be a read error, since a much larger clone is one nucleotide away. This chain connects TRBV7-9 to TRBJ2-1; D is possibly TRBD2 (6 bases). The V gene's germline CDR1 is SEHNR and CDR2 FQNEAQ (reference sequence). The CDR3 loop spans 14 amino acids. CDR3 in DNA: TGTGTCAGCAGCTCAATCCGGGGGTACAATGAGCAGTTCTTC. This encodes CVSSSIRGYNEQFF. The whole variable domain, remainder taken from reference TRBV7-9 and TRBJ2-1, is DTGVSQNPRHKITKRGQNVTFRCDPISEHNRLYWYRQTLGQGPEFLTYFQNEAQLEKSRLLSDRFSAERPKGSFSTLEIQRTEQGDSAMYLCVSSSIRGYNEQFFGPGTRLTVL.

In its sample, this clonotype was seen many times. The V gene is TRBV7-3, the J gene TRBJ2-2, with a weak D call TRBD2 (5 bases). Trimming left V 8 bases short and J 0 bases short, with 7 bases between. The CDR3 totals 13 residues. Germline lookup yields CDR1 SGHTA and CDR2 FQGTGA. The CDR3 DNA reads TGTGCCAGCGCTAGCTCGAACACCGGGGAGCTGTTTTTT. Translated, it gives CASASSNTGELFF.

This clonotype was recorded many times. J is TRBJ1-6 and V is TRBV6-2 or TRBV6-3; D perhaps matches TRBD1 (6 bases). CDR3 size: 14 residues. The ends were cut back, 5 bases at V and 9 bases at J, with 14 bases in the middle. CDR1 is MNHEY, CDR2 SVGEGT, per germline. The chain's CDR3 is CASSSPDRFSPLHF. The DNA for the CDR3 is TGTGCCAGCAGTAGTCCCGACAGGTTTTCACCCCTCCACTTT.

This clonotype came up many times. This chain links TRBV24-1 with TRBJ2-5; D is perhaps TRBD1 (6 bases). The CDR3 is made up of 16 amino acids. V was shortened by 1 base and J by 3 bases, with 14 bases between the two germline ends. Germline loops: CDR1 KGHDR, CDR2 SFDVKD. In DNA form, the CDR3 reads TGTGCCACCAGTGATTTAACAGAGGACAGAGAAGAGACCCAGTACTTC. It codes for CATSDLTEDREETQYF.

This clonotype appeared many times. The rearrangement uses TRBV20-1 and TRBJ2-7; TRBD1 matches 9 bases. Germline CDR1 reads DFQATT; CDR2 reads SNEGSKA (reference sequence). CDR3 length equals 14 residues. After removal of 3 bases from V and 6 bases from J, the junction contained 9 bases not matched to a gene. This chain's CDR3 is CSARADRGLREQYF. The CDR3 DNA sequence: TGCAGTGCTAGGGCGGACAGGGGCCTCCGCGAGCAGTACTTC.

In this sample, this clonotype turned up many times. The chain carries TRBV18 and TRBJ2-1, with 9 bases fitting TRBD1. After removal of 5 bases from V and 9 bases from J, the junction contained 8 bases not matched to a gene. In germline, CDR1 is KGHSH, CDR2 LQKENI. CDR3 length: 14 residues. The CDR3, as DNA: TGTGCCAGCTCAGAACCGGGACAGGGATCTGAGCAGTTCTTC. It is translated as CASSEPGQGSEQFF.

Ten or more counts support this clonotype. The rearrangement joins TRBV7-2 to TRBJ2-3; possible D gene TRBD1, 6 bases. V was shortened by 6 bases and J by 1 base, with 17 bases between the two germline ends. The length of the CDR3 is 16 residues. Per germline, CDR1 SGHTA and CDR2 FQGNSA. The CDR3 bases are TGTGCCAGCAGTCCCCGACAGGCCCCGGGCACAGATACGCAGTATTTT. This sequence encodes CASSPRQAPGTDTQYF.

This clonotype has a count of ten or more. V and J are TRBV6-1 and TRBJ2-3; D unresolved. The V and J ends lost 4 bases and 5 bases respectively, with 7 bases between them. Per the germline V gene, CDR1 is MNHNS and CDR2 is SASEGT. The CDR3 sequence is 12 residues long. The CDR3 spells CASSGGKDTQYF. CDR3 DNA: TGTGCCAGCAGTGGTGGGAAAGATACGCAGTATTTT.

This clonotype has a handful of counts. V usage is TRBV10-2 and J usage is TRBJ2-3; 10 nucleotides line up with TRBD2. CDR1 WSHSY and CDR2 SAAADI come from the germline V gene. This CDR3 contains 14 residues. Trimming removed 7 bases from V and 5 bases from J; junction bases left unmatched: 6. The CDR3 region has the DNA TGCGCCAGCAAAGGACTAGCGGAATTAGATACGCAGTATTTT. This translates into CASKGLAELDTQYF.

This clonotype was recorded at least ten times. The chain carries TRBV12-3 or TRBV12-4 and TRBJ2-1; the match to TRBD2 covers 7 bases. The CDR3 is 15 residues long. The trim removed 6 bases at V and 3 bases at J, leaving 8 bases unmatched. CDR3 sequence (DNA): TGTGCCAGCAGATACAGCGGGGTAAACTACAATGAGCAGTTCTTC. Translating it yields CASRYSGVNYNEQFF.

This clonotype has at least ten counts. This chain connects TRBV24-1 to TRBJ2-5; 13 nucleotides match TRBD2. The J segment lost 2 bases and the V segment lost 6 bases, leaving 5 bases of the junction unmatched. This CDR3 spans 16 amino acids. Germline CDR1 KGHDR, CDR2 SFDVKD. CDR3 DNA sequence: TGTGCCACCAGTTTGCCGGGACTAGCGGGGCAAGAGACCCAGTACTTC. Translated, it gives CATSLPGLAGQETQYF.

The table lists this clonotype with many counts. This sequence joins TRBV28 and TRBJ2-2; 10 bases fit TRBD2. Looked up from germline, CDR1 is MDHEN and CDR2 is SYDVKM. V trimming: 2 bases; J trimming: 4 bases; junction bases outside the gene matches: 4. CDR3 length: 16 amino acids. The CDR3, as DNA: TGTGCCAGCAGTTTAACAGCGGGGGGGAGCACCGGGGAGCTGTTTTTT. This translates into CASSLTAGGSTGELFF.

This clonotype was counted at least ten times. The chain carries TRBV27 and TRBJ2-2; D uncertain. The V end lost 5 bases, the J end lost 1 base, and 8 bases lay between the germline ends. The CDR3 is 14 residues long. Germline lookup yields CDR1 MNHEY and CDR2 SMNVEV (reference sequence). CDR3 residues: CASSDRLNTGELFF. The CDR3 DNA is TGTGCCAGCAGTGACCGACTGAACACCGGGGAGCTGTTTTTT.

This clonotype has a count of ten or more. V usage is TRBV7-6 and J usage is TRBJ2-7; D gene uncertain. The germline V gene has CDR1 SGHVS and CDR2 FNYEAQ. The CDR3 has 14 residues. Trimming left V 1 base short and J 3 bases short, with 10 bases between. The CDR3 nucleotides are TGTGCCAGCAGCTTAGGCCTAGTGAACTACGAGCAGTACTTC. It yields the protein CASSLGLVNYEQYF.

This clonotype was recorded at least ten times. The chain is built from TRBV12-3 or TRBV12-4 and TRBJ2-1; unclear D gene. V gave up 6 bases and J gave up 7 bases, with 22 bases separating them. This CDR3 is built from 16 residues. CDR3 sequence: CASSPTVARAVNEQFF. Here the CDR3 DNA reads TGTGCCAGCAGCCCCACGGTAGCTCGGGCCGTTAATGAGCAGTTCTTC.

This clonotype was observed many times. V usage is TRBV21-1 and J usage is TRBJ2-3; the tabulated D call, TRBD2, remains unverified against the DNA. TRBV21-1 is listed as a pseudogene. This CDR3 has 19 residues. The CDR3 loop reads CASSNQDRDYISSTDTQYF. The CDR3 coding sequence is TGTGCCAGCAGCAATCAAGACCGGGACTACATCTCTAGCACAGATACGCAGTATTTT.

Many counts were recorded for this clonotype. This sequence joins TRBV11-2 and TRBJ2-3, with D unresolved. With 3 bases removed from V and 0 bases from J, the gap between germline ends came to 7 bases. CDR3 length: 14 residues. CDR1 is SGHAT, CDR2 FQNNGV, per germline. The CDR3 loop reads CASSFQASTDTQYF. CDR3 DNA sequence: TGTGCCAGCAGCTTCCAAGCCAGCACAGATACGCAGTATTTT.

This clonotype has a count of ten or more. This rearrangement joins TRBV6-6 to TRBJ1-6; 12 nucleotides agree with TRBD1. Looked up from germline, CDR1 is MNHNY and CDR2 is SVGAGI (reference sequence). There are 16 residues in the CDR3. With 7 bases clipped from V and 4 bases from J, the junction kept 5 bases outside the gene matches. The CDR3 sequence is CASIKGQGAYNSPLHF. The CDR3 DNA reads TGTGCCAGCATTAAGGGACAGGGGGCTTATAATTCACCCCTCCACTTT.

This clonotype was counted at least ten times. The genes are TRBV7-9 and TRBJ2-7, with 9 bases that match TRBD2. This CDR3 comprises 15 residues. Germline values: CDR1 SEHNR, CDR2 FQNEAQ (reference sequence). After removal of 5 bases from V and 0 bases from J, the junction contained 5 bases not matched to a gene. In DNA, the CDR3 is TGTGCCAGCAGCCCTCTAGCGGGGCCCTCCTACGAGCAGTACTTC. This codes for CASSPLAGPSYEQYF.

This clonotype was detected ten times or more. The chain couples TRBV18 to TRBJ2-1; weak D call: TRBD1 (8 bases). The CDR3 consists of 17 residues. The germline CDR1 and CDR2 sequences are KGHSH and LQKENI. Trimming left V 4 bases short and J 4 bases short, with 20 bases between. Here the CDR3 DNA reads TGTGCCAGCTCACTACGATCAACAGGGGGACTATACAATGAGCAGTTCTTC. It is translated as CASSLRSTGGLYNEQFF.